The 30 T cell receptor beta chains below come from one sample, sequenced in a study of cytomegalovirus exposure and HLA in healthy donors. Amplification used 60 Vbeta primers and 13 Jbeta primers. Profiled with immunoSEQ multiplex PCR; TCRdb holds only in-frame clones, not every one. In the table there are about 120,000 clones, 65% to 80% of which are singletons. Material: PBMCs. The receptors derive from a human donor in good health.

This chain links TRBV5-1 with TRBJ1-1, with D possibly being TRBD1 (6 bases). V was cut by 6 bases and J by 1 base, with 13 bases left in between. Germline assignment: CDR1 SGHRS and CDR2 YFSETQ. The CDR3 is made up of 14 amino acids. The CDR3 reads CASTVTGSNTEAFF. CDR3 bases: TGCGCCAGCACCGTGACAGGTTCGAACACTGAAGCTTTCTTT.

This chain uses TRBV7-2 with TRBJ2-2; TRBD2 aligns across 11 bases. Germline lookup yields CDR1 SGHTA and CDR2 FQGNSA. J lost 4 bases, V lost 4 bases, and 5 bases had no gene match. The CDR3 consists of 16 residues. CDR3 amino acids: CASSSWTSGPTGELFF. The CDR3 nucleotides read TGTGCCAGCAGCTCCTGGACTAGCGGGCCCACCGGGGAGCTGTTTTTT.

V gene TRBV10-2 combines with J gene TRBJ2-5; maybe TRBD1 (5 bases). V lost 2 bases, J lost 4 bases, and 5 bases lay in between. The length of the CDR3 is 12 residues. The V gene's germline CDR1 is WSHSY and CDR2 SAAADI. The CDR3 loop reads CASSERGETQYF. The CDR3 DNA reads as TGCGCCAGCAGTGAGAGGGGAGAGACCCAGTACTTC.

This chain links TRBV5-1 with TRBJ2-3; possible D gene TRBD2, 6 bases. CDR3 length: 13 residues. Germline-derived CDR1 and CDR2 are SGHRS and YFSETQ. The V end lost 7 bases, the J end lost 1 base, and 10 bases lay between the germline ends. The CDR3 sequence is CASRRRGTDTQYF. As DNA, the CDR3 is TGCGCCAGCCGGAGGAGGGGCACAGATACGCAGTATTTT.

The rearrangement uses TRBV19 and TRBJ2-7; TRBD2 matches 7 bases. J lost 5 bases, V lost 7 bases, and 8 bases had no gene match. Germline V CDR1 and CDR2: LNHDA, SQIVND (reference sequence). CDR3 length: 13 amino acids. The CDR3 spells CASMGQGGNEQYF. The CDR3 coding sequence is TGTGCCAGTATGGGCCAGGGAGGGAACGAGCAGTACTTC.

The chain employs TRBV2 and TRBJ2-3, with D maybe TRBD1 (6 bases). There are 13 residues in the CDR3. Germline V lookup: CDR1 SNHLY, CDR2 FYNNEI. Trimming pared 5 bases from V and 3 bases from J, leaving 9 bases between. The CDR3 region has the DNA TGTGCCAGCAGTTCTGGACAGACAGATACGCAGTATTTT. It specifies CASSSGQTDTQYF. The whole variable domain, remainder taken from reference TRBV2 and TRBJ2-3, is EPEVTQTPSHQVTQMGQEVILRCVPISNHLYFYWYRQILGQKVEFLVSFYNNEISEKSEIFDDQFSVERPDGSNFTLKIRSTKLEDSAMYFCASSSGQTDTQYFGPGTRLTVL.

This chain links TRBV7-9 with TRBJ1-6, with a possible D match to TRBD1 (6 bases). Germline V gives CDR1 SEHNR, CDR2 FQNEAQ (reference sequence). The CDR3 is made up of 14 amino acids. With 1 base removed from V and 10 bases from J, the gap between germline ends came to 11 bases. CDR3 bases: TGTGCCAGCAGCTTAGGGCAGGGGACCTCACCCCTCCACTTT. The encoded protein is CASSLGQGTSPLHF.

This clone was picked up a small number of times. The rearrangement uses TRBV14 and TRBJ1-2; 7 nucleotides match TRBD1. V gave up 4 bases and J gave up 4 bases; unmatched junction bases: 6. This CDR3 spans 14 amino acids. CDR1 is SGHDN and CDR2 is FVKESK in the germline V gene. The CDR3 loop reads CASSLLDRPYGYTF. Written as DNA, the CDR3 is TGTGCCAGCAGCCTATTGGACAGGCCCTATGGCTACACCTTC.

The chain joins TRBV9 to TRBJ1-1, with D perhaps TRBD1 (6 bases). V gave up 4 bases and J gave up 7 bases, with 23 bases separating them. CDR1 and CDR2 (germline): SGDLS, YYNGEE. This CDR3 has 16 amino acids. CDR3 in DNA: TGTGCCAGCAGCTTCGCACCCCCAGGGGCGCAAGGTGAAGCTTTCTTT. Protein sequence: CASSFAPPGAQGEAFF. Supplemented by reference TRBV9 and TRBJ1-1, the full variable domain reads DSGVTQTPKHLITATGQRVTLRCSPRSGDLSVYWYQQSLDQGLQFLIQYYNGEERAKGNILERFSAQQFPDLHSELNLSSLELGDSALYFCASSFAPPGAQGEAFFGQGTRLTVV.

This clone has just a few counts. The gene calls are TRBV7-6 and TRBJ1-3; D uncertain. The CDR3 has 15 amino acids. Trimming removed 0 bases from V and 0 bases from J, with 6 bases in between. The germline gives CDR1 SGHVS, CDR2 FNYEAQ. CDR3 protein: CASSLAPGSGNTIYF. The CDR3 nucleotides are TGTGCCAGCAGCTTAGCCCCGGGCTCTGGAAACACCATATATTTT. The full variable domain, in which reference TRBV7-6 and TRBJ1-3 provide the parts outside the CDR3, is GAGVSQSPRYKVTKRGQDVALRCDPISGHVSLYWYRQALGQGPEFLTYFNYEAQQDKSGLPNDRFSAERPEGSISTLTIQRTEQRDSAMYRCASSLAPGSGNTIYFGEGSWLTVV.

The chain joins TRBV28 to TRBJ2-7; 10 nucleotides agree with TRBD2. This CDR3 spans 15 amino acids. CDR1 and CDR2 (germline): MDHEN, SYDVKM. Trimming cost V 7 bases and J 10 bases; bases outside gene matches: 16. The CDR3 sequence is CASTESGRELVGQYF. CDR3 nucleotide sequence: TGTGCCAGCACCGAGAGCGGGAGGGAGTTAGTTGGTCAGTACTTC.

The chain recombines TRBV27 with TRBJ1-4; TRBD1 aligns across 9 bases. J lost 7 bases, V lost 3 bases, and 3 bases had no gene match. CDR1 is MNHEY, CDR2 SMNVEV, per germline (reference sequence). The CDR3 is 14 amino acids. CDR3 protein: CASSFGTGIEKLFF. Written as DNA, the CDR3 is TGTGCCAGCAGTTTCGGGACAGGGATTGAAAAACTGTTTTTT.

The chain combines TRBV6-1 with TRBJ2-7, with 9 bases identical to TRBD2. V lost 1 base to trimming and J lost 2 bases; unmatched junction nucleotides: 12. The CDR3 consists of 18 residues. In germline, CDR1 is MNHNS, CDR2 SASEGT. The CDR3 loop reads CASSEDVRAGGGPYEQYF. The CDR3 region has the DNA TGTGCCAGCAGTGAAGATGTGAGGGCGGGAGGGGGACCCTACGAGCAGTACTTC.

The J gene is TRBJ1-4, the V gene TRBV30, with no clear D. V lost 4 bases to trimming and J lost 7 bases, with 13 bases between them. Germline loops: CDR1 GTSNPN, CDR2 SVGIG (reference sequence). There are 13 residues in the CDR3. The CDR3 nucleotides read TGTGCCTGGACCCCAGATGATCGTGAAAAACTGTTTTTT. Translated: CAWTPDDREKLFF. Combining the CDR3 with reference TRBV30 and TRBJ1-4 gives the whole variable domain SQTIHQWPATLVQPVGSPLSLECTVEGTSNPNLYWYRQAAGRGLQLLFYSVGIGQISSEVPQNLSASRPQDRQFILSSKKLLLSDSGFYLCAWTPDDREKLFFGSGTQLSVL.

The chain combines TRBV5-1 with TRBJ2-7; D gene ambiguous. Germline V lookup: CDR1 SGHRS, CDR2 YFSETQ. V was cut by 3 bases and J by 2 bases, with 6 bases left in between. There are 12 residues in the CDR3. The CDR3 coding sequence is TGCGCCAGCAGCTCGAGTACCTACGAGCAGTACTTC. Translated, it gives CASSSSTYEQYF.

The rearrangement uses TRBV2 and TRBJ1-5; TRBD1 aligns across 7 bases. With V trimmed by 6 bases and J by 0 bases, 2 bases remained unmatched. The CDR3 runs to 14 residues. CDR1 is SNHLY and CDR2 is FYNNEI in the germline V gene. CDR3 bases: TGTGCCAGCAGCGGGACAGCTAGCAATCAGCCCCAGCATTTT. It specifies CASSGTASNQPQHF. Complete variable domain (other parts from reference TRBV2 and TRBJ1-5): EPEVTQTPSHQVTQMGQEVILRCVPISNHLYFYWYRQILGQKVEFLVSFYNNEISEKSEIFDDQFSVERPDGSNFTLKIRSTKLEDSAMYFCASSGTASNQPQHFGDGTRLSIL.

The V gene is TRBV5-1, the J gene TRBJ1-6; a weak D match, TRBD1 (6 bases). The V and J ends lost 0 bases and 10 bases respectively, with 11 bases between them. The CDR3 loop spans 14 amino acids. Germline values: CDR1 SGHRS, CDR2 YFSETQ. The CDR3 bases are TGCGCCAGCAGCTTGGTCAGGGGTCAGTCACCCCTCCACTTT. This encodes CASSLVRGQSPLHF.

V gene TRBV18 combines with J gene TRBJ2-1; a possible D gene is TRBD1 (6 bases). Trimming took 5 bases from V and 0 from J, leaving 8 bases between them. CDR3 length equals 14 residues. The germline gives CDR1 KGHSH, CDR2 LQKENI. The chain's CDR3 is CASSTRGSYNEQFF. As DNA, the CDR3 is TGTGCCAGCTCAACCAGGGGCTCCTACAATGAGCAGTTCTTC.

J is TRBJ2-1 and V is TRBV10-3; 11 bases map to TRBD2. The germline gives CDR1 ENHRY, CDR2 SYGVKD. The CDR3 contains 16 residues. With V trimmed by 5 bases and J by 1 base, 4 bases remained unmatched. CDR3 loop: CAISLLAGVSYNEQFF. The DNA of the CDR3 is TGTGCCATCAGTTTACTAGCGGGAGTGTCCTACAATGAGCAGTTCTTC.

The chain recombines TRBV10-3 with TRBJ2-2, with 8 bases that match TRBD2. The J segment lost 5 bases and the V segment lost 0 bases, leaving 5 bases of the junction unmatched. Germline V CDR1 and CDR2: ENHRY, SYGVKD. The CDR3 is made up of 16 amino acids. The CDR3 reads CAISESNSGMTGELFF. CDR3 DNA: TGTGCCATCAGTGAGTCTAATAGCGGGATGACCGGGGAGCTGTTTTTT.

This clone was found a few times. The CDR3 loop reads CASGQGRLEKLFF. In DNA, the CDR3 is TGTGCCAGCGGACAGGGACGACTTGAAAAACTGTTTTTT. V and J are TRBV19 and TRBJ1-4; 8 nucleotides line up with TRBD1. Germline CDR1 LNHDA, CDR2 SQIVND (reference sequence). The CDR3 totals 13 residues. V shed 9 bases and J 7 bases; nucleotides not matched to a gene: 7. Supplemented by reference TRBV19 and TRBJ1-4, the full variable domain reads DGGITQSPKYLFRKEGQNVTLSCEQNLNHDAMYWYRQDPGQGLRLIYYSQIVNDFQKGDIAEGYSVSREKKESFPLTVTSAQKNPTAFYLCASGQGRLEKLFFGSGTQLSVL.

This sequence joins TRBV5-1 and TRBJ2-5, with TRBD2 as a possible D gene (5 bases). Germline V gene lookup returns CDR1 SGHRS and CDR2 YFSETQ. The V end lost 1 base, the J end lost 0 bases, and 10 bases lay between the germline ends. The CDR3 extends over 15 amino acids. The CDR3 protein is CASSLQFGNQETQYF. The DNA of the CDR3 is TGCGCCAGCAGCTTGCAATTCGGGAACCAAGAGACCCAGTACTTC.

The chain has TRBV4-3 and TRBJ2-7; D remains unclear. Germline V lookup: CDR1 LGHNA, CDR2 YSLEER. The germline V and J ends were trimmed by 3 bases and 2 bases, with 14 bases remaining between them. The CDR3 loop spans 15 amino acids. The CDR3 spells CASSHLLRAPYEQYF. In DNA form, the CDR3 reads TGCGCCAGCAGCCACCTACTAAGAGCCCCCTACGAGCAGTACTTC.

The CDR3 loop reads CASGLGPSGRQPQHF. CDR3 in DNA: TGTGCTAGTGGTTTGGGCCCCTCTGGGCGCCAGCCCCAGCATTTT. The V call is TRBV12-5, the J call TRBJ1-5; no reliable D call. This CDR3 comprises 15 residues. Germline lookup yields CDR1 LGHNT and CDR2 FRNRAP. V lost 1 base and J 7 bases, leaving 14 bases between the germline ends.

The chain has TRBV5-5 and TRBJ1-1; 9 positions agree with TRBD1. V trimming: 0 bases; J trimming: 2 bases; junction bases outside the gene matches: 5. Germline lookup yields CDR1 SGHKS and CDR2 YYEKEE (reference sequence). The CDR3 sequence is 16 residues long. CDR3 coding DNA: TGTGCCAGCAGCTTGGTGTCACAGGGGGCAAACACTGAAGCTTTCTTT. This encodes CASSLVSQGANTEAFF.

V and J are TRBV5-1 and TRBJ2-5; D possibly corresponds to TRBD2 (5 bases). The CDR3 runs to 13 residues. Germline assignment: CDR1 SGHRS and CDR2 YFSETQ. V gave up 7 bases and J gave up 1 base, with 11 bases separating them. CDR3 sequence (DNA): TGCGCCAGCGCGAGGGAACCCCAAGAGACCCAGTACTTC. It is translated as CASAREPQETQYF.

The CDR3, as DNA: TGCGCCAGCAGTGAAAGTGTAGGGGTCACTGAAGCTTTCTTT. This translates into CASSESVGVTEAFF. The chain couples TRBV10-1 to TRBJ1-1, with D perhaps matching TRBD1 (5 bases). Trimming pared 3 bases from V and 4 bases from J, leaving 12 bases between. Germline lookup yields CDR1 WNHNN and CDR2 SYGVQD (reference sequence). The CDR3 has 14 amino acids.

The gene calls are TRBV5-6 and TRBJ1-2, with D unresolved. CDR3 length equals 12 residues. Looked up from germline, CDR1 is SGHDT and CDR2 is YYEEEE. V lost 5 bases and J lost 4, with 9 bases in between. CDR3 DNA sequence: TGTGCCAGCAGTTCATCGGTCTATGGCTACACCTTC. This codes for CASSSSVYGYTF.

The V and J genes are TRBV19 and TRBJ1-2, with 9 bases that match TRBD1. J was trimmed by 3 bases and V by 4 bases; bases with no gene match: 9. Germline CDR1 reads LNHDA; CDR2 reads SQIVND (reference sequence). The CDR3 extends over 16 amino acids. CDR3 nucleotide sequence: TGTGCCAGTAGTACCCTGGGGACAGGGACTTACTATGGCTACACCTTC. It yields the protein CASSTLGTGTYYGYTF.

This clone turned up a few times. The chain has TRBV9 and TRBJ2-5, with 7 bases identical to TRBD1. Germline V CDR1 and CDR2: SGDLS, YYNGEE. V trimming: 0 bases; J trimming: 1 base; junction bases outside the gene matches: 6. The CDR3 is 16 residues long. In DNA, the CDR3 is TGTGCCAGCAGCGTAGAGAACAGGGGTATCCAAGAGACCCAGTACTTC. This gives the protein CASSVENRGIQETQYF.